Below are 24 T cell receptor beta chains sequenced from a single sample in a study of cytotoxic CD8 clonotypes in ibrutinib-treated CLL. Measured with immunoSEQ multiplex PCR; TCRdb has only the in-frame clones, and not every one. The sample carries roughly 200,000 clones, over 60% recorded once. This sample comprised PBMCs, obtained after 24 months of ibrutinib treatment. These TCRs come from a human donor with chronic lymphocytic leukemia.

The chain combines TRBV27 with TRBJ1-2; 10 bases align to TRBD1. V shed 5 bases and J 4 bases; nucleotides not matched to a gene: 7. Germline V lookup: CDR1 MNHEY, CDR2 SMNVEV (reference sequence). The CDR3 is 15 amino acids. This CDR3 reads CASSPGTGDFYGYTF. As DNA, the CDR3 is TGTGCCAGCAGTCCGGGGACAGGGGATTTCTATGGCTACACCTTC.

The chain recombines TRBV7-2 with TRBJ1-1; possible D gene TRBD1, 6 bases. Trimming cost V 2 bases and J 6 bases, with 19 bases left between them. The CDR3 contains 16 residues. Germline-derived CDR1 and CDR2 are SGHTA and FQGNSA. This chain's CDR3 is CASSLRPQGNRAEAFF. As DNA, the CDR3 is TGTGCCAGCAGCTTACGTCCGCAGGGGAATCGCGCTGAAGCTTTCTTT.

The rearrangement uses TRBV29-1 and TRBJ1-2; 9 nucleotides agree with TRBD1. The CDR3 runs 16 residues. Germline loops: CDR1 SQVTM, CDR2 ANQGSEA. V lost 3 bases and J lost 4; bases outside the gene matches: 12. CDR3: CSVDWGDRASSYGYTF. CDR3 coding DNA: TGCAGCGTTGATTGGGGGGACAGGGCCTCTTCCTATGGCTACACCTTC.

CDR3 region: CASGTPQAGSSYNEQFF. The CDR3 nucleotides read TGTGCCAGCGGGACCCCCCAAGCGGGGAGCTCCTACAATGAGCAGTTCTTC. This sequence joins TRBV25-1 and TRBJ2-1, with 7 bases that match TRBD2. CDR3 length equals 17 residues. With V trimmed by 8 bases and J by 0 bases, 13 bases remained unmatched. The germline CDR1 and CDR2 sequences are MGHDK and SYGVNS.

The rearrangement uses TRBV30 and TRBJ1-1, with D unclear. Germline assignment: CDR1 GTSNPN and CDR2 SVGIG (reference sequence). The CDR3 has 13 amino acids. The V end was cut by 1 base, the J end by 8 bases, with 14 bases between. The CDR3 here is CAWSASDGREAFF. The DNA for the CDR3 is TGTGCCTGGAGTGCCTCCGATGGGCGGGAAGCTTTCTTT.

The chain is built from TRBV4-2 and TRBJ1-1; no clear D. CDR1 is LGHNA and CDR2 is YNFKEQ in the germline V gene. The CDR3 spans 13 residues. V lost 0 bases, J lost 4 bases, and 6 bases lay in between. CDR3 protein: CASSQEAATEAFF. As DNA, the CDR3 is TGTGCCAGCAGCCAAGAGGCAGCCACTGAAGCTTTCTTT.

The CDR3 here is CAISGWTGGGETQYF. The DNA for the CDR3 is TGTGCCATCAGTGGATGGACAGGGGGGGGAGAGACCCAGTACTTC. V gene TRBV10-3 combines with J gene TRBJ2-5; TRBD1 agrees at 10 bases. V dropped 4 bases and J dropped 4; count of bases not matched to a gene: 6. This CDR3 has 15 residues. The germline V gene has CDR1 ENHRY and CDR2 SYGVKD.

This chain uses TRBV5-8 with TRBJ2-1; weak D call: TRBD2 (6 bases). Trimming pared 6 bases from V and 0 bases from J, leaving 16 bases between. The length of the CDR3 is 16 residues. Germline values: CDR1 SGHTS, CDR2 YDEGEE. The CDR3 here is CASTRGVGGSYNEQFF. The CDR3 DNA sequence: TGTGCCAGCACCCGCGGGGTCGGGGGCTCCTACAATGAGCAGTTCTTC.

V gene TRBV29-1 combines with J gene TRBJ2-1, with 9 bases that match TRBD2. Germline V lookup: CDR1 SQVTM, CDR2 ANQGSEA. V was pared by 0 bases and J by 9 bases, with 12 bases of the junction left unmatched. This CDR3 is 16 amino acids long. The CDR3 nucleotides read TGCAGCGTTGAAGATGTAGCGGGAGTAGCCGGGGTTGAGCAGTTCTTC. It codes for CSVEDVAGVAGVEQFF.

The chain employs TRBV5-6 and TRBJ2-1; perhaps TRBD2 as D (5 bases). Trimming removed 5 bases at V and 0 bases at J, with 12 bases between. The CDR3 consists of 15 residues. Per germline, CDR1 SGHDT and CDR2 YYEEEE. The CDR3 reads CASSPTSSSYNEQFF. The CDR3 region has the DNA TGTGCCAGCAGTCCCACTAGTAGCTCCTACAATGAGCAGTTCTTC.

The J gene is TRBJ1-4, the V gene TRBV7-2; D not certain. Trimming took off 5 bases at V and 5 bases at J, with 15 bases between the two ends. This CDR3 region has 15 residues. CDR1 SGHTA and CDR2 FQGNSA come from the germline V gene. The CDR3 DNA sequence: TGTGCCAGCAGCATAGACGGAGCCTTAAATGAAAAACTGTTTTTT. Translated, it gives CASSIDGALNEKLFF.

The sample holds one count of this clone. The V call is TRBV6-5, the J call TRBJ2-1; D is ambiguous. Trimming took 2 bases from V and 12 from J, leaving 14 bases between them. This CDR3 is built from 13 residues. Germline V gives CDR1 MNHEY, CDR2 SVGAGI. CDR3 loop: CASSYGSRWVQFF. The CDR3 DNA is TGTGCCAGCAGTTACGGGTCTAGATGGGTGCAGTTCTTC.

This rearrangement joins TRBV9 to TRBJ1-2; 11 nucleotides align to TRBD1. CDR1 SGDLS and CDR2 YYNGEE come from the germline V gene. There are 16 residues in the CDR3. The J segment lost 4 bases and the V segment lost 0 bases, leaving 5 bases of the junction unmatched. This CDR3 reads CASSVAKDRGLYGYTF. The CDR3 DNA reads as TGTGCCAGCAGCGTAGCGAAGGACAGGGGGCTCTATGGCTACACCTTC.

This clone was observed a single time. This chain joins TRBV6-1 and TRBJ2-7, with TRBD1 matching 9 bases. The CDR3 is 14 amino acids. The J segment lost 3 bases and the V segment lost 8 bases, leaving 8 bases of the junction unmatched. Per germline, CDR1 MNHNS and CDR2 SASEGT. The CDR3 DNA follows: TGTGCCAGCGAACAGGGGGCTCAGTTCTACGAGCAGTACTTC. Translation gives CASEQGAQFYEQYF.

Here the CDR3 reads CASSHNWDTYGYTF. Written as DNA, the CDR3 is TGTGCCAGCAGCCATAATTGGGACACCTATGGCTACACCTTC. The chain carries TRBV6-1 and TRBJ1-2, with D possibly matching TRBD1 (6 bases). Trimming took off 6 bases at V and 4 bases at J, with 15 bases between the two ends. The CDR3 covers 14 residues. Per the germline V gene, CDR1 is MNHNS and CDR2 is SASEGT.

CDR3 coding DNA: TGTGCCAGCAGTGCCATTAGGTGGCAAAACTATGGCTACACCTTC. Residues: CASSAIRWQNYGYTF. The chain couples TRBV6-1 to TRBJ1-2; D gene uncertain. The germline CDR1 and CDR2 sequences are MNHNS and SASEGT. This CDR3 has 15 amino acids. V gave up 4 bases and J gave up 2 bases, with 14 bases separating them.

J is TRBJ2-1 and V is TRBV11-2; D unclear. The CDR3 runs 13 residues. The ends were cut back, 4 bases at V and 7 bases at J, with 11 bases in the middle. Germline values: CDR1 SGHAT, CDR2 FQNNGV. This CDR3 reads CASSSPRRNEQFF. CDR3 in DNA: TGTGCCAGCAGCTCTCCAAGGAGAAATGAGCAGTTCTTC.

This rearrangement joins TRBV28 to TRBJ2-7, with TRBD2 matching 9 bases. CDR1 MDHEN and CDR2 SYDVKM come from the germline V gene. The junction had 10 bases not matched to a gene; V was cut back by 7 bases and J by 3 bases. This CDR3 comprises 15 residues. CDR3 sequence reads: CASTTRSGGVYEQYF. CDR3 DNA sequence: TGTGCCAGCACCACCCGTAGCGGGGGAGTCTACGAGCAGTACTTC.

The DNA for the CDR3 is TGTGCCAGCAGGGACAGTTTGAACACTGAAGCTTTCTTT. This codes for CASRDSLNTEAFF. The V call is TRBV6-5, the J call TRBJ1-1; TRBD1 is a possible D gene (6 bases). Deletions cut 6 bases from V and 0 bases from J, with 8 bases between. Germline values: CDR1 MNHEY, CDR2 SVGAGI. The CDR3 totals 13 residues.

The rearrangement links TRBV11-1 to TRBJ2-7; D might be TRBD2 (6 bases). V was shortened by 5 bases and J by 0 bases, with 17 bases between the two germline ends. Germline V gene sequence: CDR1 SGHAT, CDR2 FQDESV (reference sequence). The CDR3 runs 16 residues. The CDR3 is CASSPRGAGPSYEQYF. DNA for the CDR3: TGTGCCAGCAGCCCCCGAGGAGCGGGTCCCTCCTACGAGCAGTACTTC.

CDR3 sequence (DNA): TGTGCCAGCAGTAGATTGGTTGCGTCAGTTGAAGCTTTCTTT. Residues: CASSRLVASVEAFF. V usage is TRBV6-5 and J usage is TRBJ1-1, with unresolved D. Germline CDR1 reads MNHEY; CDR2 reads SVGAGI. Trimming stripped 5 bases from V and 7 bases from J, with 17 bases between. This CDR3 is built from 14 residues.

The chain employs TRBV7-9 and TRBJ2-1, with D possibly being TRBD1 (5 bases). Germline CDR1 SEHNR, CDR2 FQNEAQ (reference sequence). This CDR3 region has 13 residues. V was pared by 4 bases and J by 9 bases, with 13 bases between. This chain's CDR3 is CASSYLSQGEQFF. The CDR3 DNA follows: TGTGCCAGCAGCTACCTTAGCCAGGGTGAGCAGTTCTTC.

The gene calls are TRBV7-2 and TRBJ1-4; unclear D gene. The CDR3 sequence is 14 residues long. V lost 5 bases, J lost 10 bases, and 17 bases lay in between. Germline-derived CDR1 and CDR2 are SGHTA and FQGNSA. The CDR3 coding sequence is TGTGCCAGCAGCGCCGGGGTAGAAGCGGTAAAACTGTTTTTT. Amino acids: CASSAGVEAVKLFF.

This clone has only a few counts. The chain couples TRBV10-1 to TRBJ2-7; D might be TRBD2 (6 bases). V was trimmed by 5 bases and J by 2 bases, leaving 31 bases between them. The CDR3 totals 20 residues. Germline V gene sequence: CDR1 WNHNN, CDR2 SYGVQD (reference sequence). The CDR3 here is CASSLDGENTSGRGTYEQYF. The CDR3 nucleotides are TGCGCCAGCAGTCTCGATGGGGAGAATACCAGCGGGCGCGGTACCTACGAGCAGTACTTC.